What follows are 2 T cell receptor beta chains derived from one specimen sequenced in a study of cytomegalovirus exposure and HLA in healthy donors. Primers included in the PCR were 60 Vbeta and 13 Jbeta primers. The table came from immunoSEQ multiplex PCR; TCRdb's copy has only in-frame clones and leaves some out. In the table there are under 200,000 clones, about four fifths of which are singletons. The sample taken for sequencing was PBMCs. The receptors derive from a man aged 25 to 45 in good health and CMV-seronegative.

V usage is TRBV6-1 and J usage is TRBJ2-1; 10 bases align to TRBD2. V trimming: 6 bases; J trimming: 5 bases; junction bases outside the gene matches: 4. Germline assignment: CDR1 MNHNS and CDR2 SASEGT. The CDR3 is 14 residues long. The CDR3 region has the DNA TGTGCCAGCAGGAAAGCGGGGGGGAACAATGAGCAGTTCTTC. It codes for CASRKAGGNNEQFF.

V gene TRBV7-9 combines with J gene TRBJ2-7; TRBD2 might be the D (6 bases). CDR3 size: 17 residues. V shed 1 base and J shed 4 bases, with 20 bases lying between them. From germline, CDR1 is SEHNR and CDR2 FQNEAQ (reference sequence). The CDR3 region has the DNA TGTGCCAGCAGCTTAGGCGAGTATAGCGGAGGGCCATACGAGCAGTACTTC. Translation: CASSLGEYSGGPYEQYF.